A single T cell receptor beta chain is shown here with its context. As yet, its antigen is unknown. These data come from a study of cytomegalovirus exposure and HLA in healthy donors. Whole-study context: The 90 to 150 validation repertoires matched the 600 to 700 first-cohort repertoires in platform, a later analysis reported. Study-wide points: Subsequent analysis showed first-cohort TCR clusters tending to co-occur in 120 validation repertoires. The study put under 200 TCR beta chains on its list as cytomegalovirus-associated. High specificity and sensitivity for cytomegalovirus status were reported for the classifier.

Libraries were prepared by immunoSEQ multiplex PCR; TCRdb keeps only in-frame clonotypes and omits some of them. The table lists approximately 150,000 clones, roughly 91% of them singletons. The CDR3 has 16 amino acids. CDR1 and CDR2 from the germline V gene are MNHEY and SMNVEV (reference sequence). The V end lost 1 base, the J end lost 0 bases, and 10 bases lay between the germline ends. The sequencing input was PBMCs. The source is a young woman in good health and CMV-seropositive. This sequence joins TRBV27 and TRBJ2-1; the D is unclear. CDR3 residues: CASSLFSRLSYNEQFF. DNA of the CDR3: TGTGCCAGCAGTTTATTCAGTCGCCTCTCCTACAATGAGCAGTTCTTC.